Listed below are T cell receptor beta chains from one sample, sequenced in a study of shared clonotypes between healthy human individuals. Assay used: immunoSEQ multiplex PCR; TCRdb lists only in-frame clones, some missing. The sample has some 500,000 clones; 95% to 96% are singletons. The sequencing input was naive CD4+ T cells sorted from blood. The receptors derive from a woman aged 25 to 39 in good health. CDR3s include the opening cysteine and the closing phenylalanine or tryptophan. Each record gives: V gene, D gene, clone size, J gene, CDR3 protein, CDR3 DNA. D genes are given only for firm matches. Some rows mark clone size as missing; the rest say once, few, many or name a class of expanded clone.

V gene: TRBV6-5; D gene: -; clone size: -; J gene: TRBJ1-3; CDR3 protein: CASRPTGEGNTIYF; CDR3 DNA: TGTGCCAGCAGACCGACGGGTGAAGGAAACACCATATATTTT
V gene: TRBV5-1; D gene: -; clone size: -; J gene: TRBJ2-5; CDR3 protein: CATKDRAGYQETQYF; CDR3 DNA: TGCGCCACCAAAGACAGGGCGGGGTACCAAGAGACCCAGTACTTC
V gene: TRBV18; D gene: TRBD1; clone size: -; J gene: TRBJ2-1; CDR3 protein: CASSPRTGTANEQFF; CDR3 DNA: TGTGCCAGCTCACCACGGACAGGGACCGCCAATGAGCAGTTCTTC
V gene: TRBV28; D gene: -; clone size: -; J gene: TRBJ2-7; CDR3 protein: CASSSTMIYEQYF; CDR3 DNA: TGTGCCAGCAGTTCGACTATGATCTACGAGCAGTACTTC
V gene: TRBV5-1; D gene: -; clone size: -; J gene: TRBJ2-3; CDR3 protein: CASSLVVGGTDTQYF; CDR3 DNA: TGCGCCAGCAGCTTGGTAGTGGGGGGCACAGATACGCAGTATTTT
V gene: TRBV5-1; D gene: -; clone size: -; J gene: TRBJ2-1; CDR3 protein: CASGLYDPNNEQFF; CDR3 DNA: TGCGCCAGCGGTCTTTACGATCCTAACAATGAGCAGTTCTTC
V gene: TRBV29-1; D gene: -; clone size: -; J gene: TRBJ2-7; CDR3 protein: CSVVVPPPGEQYF; CDR3 DNA: TGCAGCGTTGTAGTCCCTCCCCCAGGCGAGCAGTACTTC
V gene: TRBV6-1; D gene: -; clone size: once; J gene: TRBJ2-7; CDR3 protein: CASSGQDREQYF; CDR3 DNA: TGTGCCAGCAGTGGGCAGGACCGCGAGCAGTACTTC
V gene: TRBV5-1; D gene: TRBD2; clone size: once; J gene: TRBJ2-7; CDR3 protein: CASSRIASGPYEQYF; CDR3 DNA: TGCGCCAGCAGCCGGATAGCTAGCGGACCCTACGAGCAGTACTTC
V gene: TRBV28; D gene: TRBD1; clone size: once; J gene: TRBJ2-7; CDR3 protein: CASSSPGGVYEQYF; CDR3 DNA: TGTGCCAGCAGTTCGCCAGGGGGCGTGTACGAGCAGTACTTC
V gene: TRBV7-2; D gene: -; clone size: -; J gene: TRBJ2-1; CDR3 protein: CASSLGVDNEQFF; CDR3 DNA: TGTGCCAGCAGCTTAGGGGTCGACAATGAGCAGTTCTTC
V gene: TRBV5-1; D gene: -; clone size: few; J gene: TRBJ2-3; CDR3 protein: CASSLAEDTQYF; CDR3 DNA: TGCGCCAGCAGCTTGGCTGAGGATACGCAGTATTTT
V gene: TRBV5-6; D gene: -; clone size: -; J gene: TRBJ2-5; CDR3 protein: CASSDGPEGYETQYF; CDR3 DNA: TGTGCCAGCAGCGACGGGCCGGAGGGTTATGAGACCCAGTACTTC
V gene: TRBV7-9; D gene: -; clone size: -; J gene: TRBJ1-2; CDR3 protein: CASSLGIYGYTF; CDR3 DNA: TGTGCCAGCAGCTTAGGAATCTATGGCTACACCTTC
V gene: TRBV18; D gene: -; clone size: -; J gene: TRBJ1-3; CDR3 protein: CASSPPNSGNTIYF; CDR3 DNA: TGTGCCAGCTCACCACCGAACTCTGGAAACACCATATATTTT
V gene: TRBV4-1; D gene: -; clone size: -; J gene: TRBJ1-3; CDR3 protein: CASSQETVSGNTIYF; CDR3 DNA: TGCGCCAGCAGCCAAGAAACAGTCTCTGGAAACACCATATATTTT
V gene: TRBV7-2; D gene: -; clone size: -; J gene: TRBJ2-3; CDR3 protein: CASSWDIQGTQYF; CDR3 DNA: TGTGCCAGCAGCTGGGACATTCAGGGCACGCAGTATTTT
V gene: TRBV25-1; D gene: TRBD1; clone size: -; J gene: TRBJ1-1; CDR3 protein: CASSQSGTVNTEAFF; CDR3 DNA: TGTGCCAGCAGTCAATCCGGGACAGTGAACACTGAAGCTTTCTTT
V gene: TRBV7-9; D gene: -; clone size: -; J gene: TRBJ1-5; CDR3 protein: CASSLGQGMNQPQHF; CDR3 DNA: TGTGCCAGCAGCTTGGGCCAGGGGATGAATCAGCCCCAGCATTTT
V gene: TRBV7-9; D gene: -; clone size: once; J gene: TRBJ2-5; CDR3 protein: CASSVGQDGETQYF; CDR3 DNA: TGTGCCAGCAGCGTGGGCCAGGATGGTGAGACCCAGTACTTC
V gene: TRBV5-1; D gene: TRBD2; clone size: -; J gene: TRBJ2-3; CDR3 protein: CASRISGTSVPDTQYF; CDR3 DNA: TGCGCCAGCAGAATTTCCGGGACTAGCGTTCCAGATACGCAGTATTTT
V gene: TRBV5-4; D gene: -; clone size: -; J gene: TRBJ2-3; CDR3 protein: CASRHRASITTDTQYF; CDR3 DNA: TGTGCCAGCAGACACCGGGCCTCCATAACCACAGATACGCAGTATTTT
V gene: TRBV13; D gene: -; clone size: -; J gene: TRBJ2-2; CDR3 protein: CASSVRANTGELFF; CDR3 DNA: TGTGCCAGCAGCGTCAGAGCGAACACCGGGGAGCTGTTTTTT
V gene: TRBV14; D gene: TRBD2; clone size: -; J gene: TRBJ2-7; CDR3 protein: CASNQAGDAYEQYF; CDR3 DNA: TGTGCCAGCAACCAAGCGGGAGACGCTTACGAGCAGTACTTC
V gene: TRBV5-1; D gene: TRBD1; clone size: -; J gene: TRBJ2-7; CDR3 protein: CASSVGTGDHEQYF; CDR3 DNA: TGCGCCAGCAGCGTCGGGACAGGGGACCACGAGCAGTACTTC
V gene: TRBV2; D gene: -; clone size: -; J gene: TRBJ2-3; CDR3 protein: CASSEEDTQYF; CDR3 DNA: TGTGCCAGCAGTGAAGAAGATACGCAGTATTTT
V gene: TRBV9; D gene: TRBD2; clone size: -; J gene: TRBJ2-1; CDR3 protein: CASSVLASGSDEQFF; CDR3 DNA: TGTGCCAGCAGCGTATTGGCTAGCGGGAGTGATGAGCAGTTCTTC
V gene: TRBV30; D gene: TRBD2; clone size: -; J gene: TRBJ2-7; CDR3 protein: CAWSGLAGPSYYEQYF; CDR3 DNA: TGTGCCTGGAGTGGTCTAGCGGGACCATCCTACTACGAGCAGTACTTC
V gene: TRBV18; D gene: -; clone size: -; J gene: TRBJ2-1; CDR3 protein: CASSPGSRYNEQFF; CDR3 DNA: TGTGCCAGCTCACCAGGGAGCCGTTACAATGAGCAGTTCTTC
V gene: TRBV29-1; D gene: -; clone size: -; J gene: TRBJ1-3; CDR3 protein: CSVPWGTDENTIYF; CDR3 DNA: TGCAGCGTACCTTGGGGGACGGATGAAAACACCATATATTTT
V gene: TRBV9; D gene: -; clone size: -; J gene: TRBJ1-1; CDR3 protein: CASSVGQYQTRKAFF; CDR3 DNA: TGTGCCAGCAGCGTAGGACAGTACCAAACGAGGAAAGCTTTCTTT
V gene: TRBV11-2; D gene: -; clone size: -; J gene: TRBJ2-3; CDR3 protein: CASSLDWRGDTQYF; CDR3 DNA: TGTGCCAGCAGCTTAGATTGGCGGGGAGATACGCAGTATTTT
V gene: TRBV30; D gene: -; clone size: -; J gene: TRBJ2-4; CDR3 protein: CAWRADGIDIQYF; CDR3 DNA: TGTGCCTGGAGGGCGGACGGGATTGACATTCAGTACTTC
V gene: TRBV11-2; D gene: -; clone size: once; J gene: TRBJ1-1; CDR3 protein: CASSLDRRPNTEAFF; CDR3 DNA: TGTGCCAGCAGCTTAGACCGACGGCCGAACACTGAAGCTTTCTTT
V gene: TRBV7-9; D gene: -; clone size: -; J gene: TRBJ2-4; CDR3 protein: CASSQTGGENIQYF; CDR3 DNA: TGTGCCAGCAGCCAAACAGGCGGAGAAAACATTCAGTACTTC
V gene: TRBV2; D gene: -; clone size: -; J gene: TRBJ2-2; CDR3 protein: CASRDIGELFF; CDR3 DNA: TGTGCCAGCAGAGACATTGGGGAGCTGTTTTTT
V gene: TRBV27; D gene: TRBD1; clone size: once; J gene: TRBJ2-5; CDR3 protein: CASRTGGQETQYF; CDR3 DNA: TGTGCCAGCAGGACAGGGGGGCAAGAGACCCAGTACTTC
V gene: TRBV28; D gene: -; clone size: once; J gene: TRBJ2-1; CDR3 protein: CASSFRGPIFF; CDR3 DNA: TGTGCCAGCAGTTTCCGGGGGCCGATATTCTTC
V gene: TRBV18; D gene: -; clone size: -; J gene: TRBJ2-7; CDR3 protein: CASSRAGTENYEQYF; CDR3 DNA: TGTGCCAGCTCACGCGCCGGGACCGAGAATTACGAGCAGTACTTC
V gene: TRBV18; D gene: TRBD2; clone size: -; J gene: TRBJ2-1; CDR3 protein: CASSPPPTSGREYEQFF; CDR3 DNA: TGTGCCAGCTCACCACCGCCGACTAGCGGGAGAGAGTATGAGCAGTTCTTC
V gene: TRBV27; D gene: -; clone size: -; J gene: TRBJ1-4; CDR3 protein: CASGRDRGGEKLFF; CDR3 DNA: TGTGCCAGCGGCCGGGACCGAGGCGGGGAAAAACTGTTTTTT